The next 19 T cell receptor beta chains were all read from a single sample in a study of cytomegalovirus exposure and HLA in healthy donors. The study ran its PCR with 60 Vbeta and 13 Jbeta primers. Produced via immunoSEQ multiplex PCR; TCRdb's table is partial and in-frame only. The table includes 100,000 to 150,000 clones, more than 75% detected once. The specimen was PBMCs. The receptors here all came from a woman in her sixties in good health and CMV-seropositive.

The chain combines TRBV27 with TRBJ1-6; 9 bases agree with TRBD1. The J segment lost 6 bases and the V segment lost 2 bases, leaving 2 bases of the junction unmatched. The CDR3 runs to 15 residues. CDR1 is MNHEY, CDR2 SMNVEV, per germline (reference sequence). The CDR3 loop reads CASSLGTGPNSPLHF. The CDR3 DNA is TGTGCCAGCAGTTTAGGGACAGGGCCTAATTCACCCCTCCACTTT.

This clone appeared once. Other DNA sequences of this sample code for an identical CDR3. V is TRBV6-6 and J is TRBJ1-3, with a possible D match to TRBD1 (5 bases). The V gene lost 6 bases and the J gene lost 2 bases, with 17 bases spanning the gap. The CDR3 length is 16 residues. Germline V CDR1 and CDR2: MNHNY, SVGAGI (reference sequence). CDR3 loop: CASRGGWGGAGNTIYF. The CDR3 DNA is TGTGCCAGCAGGGGGGGGTGGGGAGGAGCTGGAAACACCATATATTTT.

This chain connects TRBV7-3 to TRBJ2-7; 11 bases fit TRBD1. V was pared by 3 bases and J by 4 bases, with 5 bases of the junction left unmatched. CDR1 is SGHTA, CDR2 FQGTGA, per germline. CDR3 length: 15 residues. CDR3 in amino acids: CASSLTGTGGYEQYF. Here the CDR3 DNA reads TGTGCCAGCAGCTTGACCGGGACAGGGGGTTACGAGCAGTACTTC.

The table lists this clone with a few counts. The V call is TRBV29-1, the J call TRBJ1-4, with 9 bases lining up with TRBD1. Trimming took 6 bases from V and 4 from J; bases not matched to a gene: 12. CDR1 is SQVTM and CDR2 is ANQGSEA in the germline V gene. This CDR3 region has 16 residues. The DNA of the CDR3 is TGCAGCGTGGAGGGGACAGGGAGCCGCCATAATGAAAAACTGTTTTTT. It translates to CSVEGTGSRHNEKLFF. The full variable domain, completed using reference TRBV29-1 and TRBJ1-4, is SAVISQKPSRDICQRGTSLTIQCQVDSQVTMMFWYRQQPGQSLTLIATANQGSEATYESGFVIDKFPISRPNLTFSTLTVSNMSPEDSSIYLCSVEGTGSRHNEKLFFGSGTQLSVL.

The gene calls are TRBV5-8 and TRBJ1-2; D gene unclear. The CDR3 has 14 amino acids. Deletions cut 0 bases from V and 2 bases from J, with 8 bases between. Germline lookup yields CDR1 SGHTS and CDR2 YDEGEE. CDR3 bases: TGTGCCAGCAGCTTGGCAGGCCGGAACTATGGCTACACCTTC. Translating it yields CASSLAGRNYGYTF.

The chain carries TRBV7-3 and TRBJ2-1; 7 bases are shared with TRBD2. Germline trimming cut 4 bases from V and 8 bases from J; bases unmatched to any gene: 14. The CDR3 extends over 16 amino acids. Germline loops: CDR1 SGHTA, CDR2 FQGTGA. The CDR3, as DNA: TGTGCCAGCAGCTCGGGACTACCTAAAACTCACCATGAGCAGTTCTTC. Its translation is CASSSGLPKTHHEQFF.

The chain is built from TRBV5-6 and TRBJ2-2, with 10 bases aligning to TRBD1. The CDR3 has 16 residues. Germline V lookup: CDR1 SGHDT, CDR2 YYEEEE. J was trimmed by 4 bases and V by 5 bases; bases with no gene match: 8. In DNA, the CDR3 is TGTGCCAGCAGACGTCTAAGGACAGGGGGCACCGGGGAGCTGTTTTTT. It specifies CASRRLRTGGTGELFF.

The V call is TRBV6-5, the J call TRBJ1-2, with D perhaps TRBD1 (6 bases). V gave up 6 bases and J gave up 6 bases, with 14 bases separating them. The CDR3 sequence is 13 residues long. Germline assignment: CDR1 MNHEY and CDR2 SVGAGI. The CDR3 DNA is TGTGCCAGCAGCTTAACAGGGAATCATGGCTACACCTTC. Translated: CASSLTGNHGYTF.

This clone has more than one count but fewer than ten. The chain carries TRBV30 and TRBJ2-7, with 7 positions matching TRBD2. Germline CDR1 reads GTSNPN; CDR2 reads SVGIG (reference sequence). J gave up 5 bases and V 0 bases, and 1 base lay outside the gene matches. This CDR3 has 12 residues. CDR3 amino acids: CAWSVRGDEQYF. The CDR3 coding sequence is TGTGCCTGGAGTGTACGGGGGGACGAGCAGTACTTC.

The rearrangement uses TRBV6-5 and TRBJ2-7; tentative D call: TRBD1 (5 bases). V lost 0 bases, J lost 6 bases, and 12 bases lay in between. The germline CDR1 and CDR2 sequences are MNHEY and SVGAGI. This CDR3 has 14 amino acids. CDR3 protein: CASSYSWQGGEQYF. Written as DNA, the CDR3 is TGTGCCAGCAGTTACTCGTGGCAGGGCGGCGAGCAGTACTTC.

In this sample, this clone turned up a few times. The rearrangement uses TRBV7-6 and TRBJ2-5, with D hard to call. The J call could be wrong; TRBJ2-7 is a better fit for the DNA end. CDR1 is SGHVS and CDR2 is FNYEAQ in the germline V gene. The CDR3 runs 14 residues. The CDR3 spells CASSLSRVSHEQYF. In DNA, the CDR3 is TGTGCCAGCAGCTTATCGAGAGTTTCCCACGAGCAGTACTTC.

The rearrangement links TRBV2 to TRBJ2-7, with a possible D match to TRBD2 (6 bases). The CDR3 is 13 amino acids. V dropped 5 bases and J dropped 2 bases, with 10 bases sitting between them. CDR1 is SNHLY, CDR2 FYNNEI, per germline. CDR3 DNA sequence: TGTGCCAGCAGTTGGGCGGGAACCTACGAGCAGTACTTC. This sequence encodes CASSWAGTYEQYF.

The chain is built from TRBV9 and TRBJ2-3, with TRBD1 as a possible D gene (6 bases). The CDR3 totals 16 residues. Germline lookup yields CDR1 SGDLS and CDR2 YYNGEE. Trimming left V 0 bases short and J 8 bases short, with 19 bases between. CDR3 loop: CASSVALGGTKSTQYF. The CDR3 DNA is TGTGCCAGCAGCGTAGCTCTAGGGGGTACTAAGTCTACGCAGTATTTT.

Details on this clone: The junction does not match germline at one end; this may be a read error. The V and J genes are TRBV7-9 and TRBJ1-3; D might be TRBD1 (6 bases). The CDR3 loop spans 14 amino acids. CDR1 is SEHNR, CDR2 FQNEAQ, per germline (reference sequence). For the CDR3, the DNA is TGTTCCAGCAGCTGGGGGCAGGGAGGAAACACCATATATTTT. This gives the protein CSSSWGQGGNTIYF.

The CDR3 here is CASGAEVTYNEQFF. DNA of the CDR3: TGTGCCAGCGGGGCCGAGGTGACCTACAATGAGCAGTTCTTC. The gene calls are TRBV6-6 and TRBJ2-1, with a possible D match to TRBD1 (5 bases). Germline CDR1 MNHNY, CDR2 SVGAGI (reference sequence). The CDR3 spans 14 residues. Deletions cut 8 bases from V and 2 bases from J, with 13 bases between.

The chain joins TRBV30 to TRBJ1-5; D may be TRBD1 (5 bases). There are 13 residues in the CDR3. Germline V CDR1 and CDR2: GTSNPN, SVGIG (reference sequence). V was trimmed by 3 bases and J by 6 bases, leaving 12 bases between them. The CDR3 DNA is TGTGCCTGGAGCCTCGGGAGGGGTCAGCCCCAGCATTTT. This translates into CAWSLGRGQPQHF.

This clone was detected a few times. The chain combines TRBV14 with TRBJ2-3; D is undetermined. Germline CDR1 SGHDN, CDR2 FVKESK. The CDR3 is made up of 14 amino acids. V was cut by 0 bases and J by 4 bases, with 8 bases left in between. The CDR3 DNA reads TGTGCCAGCAGCCAAGACTTGATAGCAGATACGCAGTATTTT. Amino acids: CASSQDLIADTQYF.

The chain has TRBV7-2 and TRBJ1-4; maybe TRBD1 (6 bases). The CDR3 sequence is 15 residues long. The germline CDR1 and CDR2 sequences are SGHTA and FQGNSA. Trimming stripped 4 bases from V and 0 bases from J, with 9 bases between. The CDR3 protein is CASSSHRATNEKLFF. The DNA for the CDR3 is TGTGCCAGCAGCTCCCACAGGGCAACTAATGAAAAACTGTTTTTT.

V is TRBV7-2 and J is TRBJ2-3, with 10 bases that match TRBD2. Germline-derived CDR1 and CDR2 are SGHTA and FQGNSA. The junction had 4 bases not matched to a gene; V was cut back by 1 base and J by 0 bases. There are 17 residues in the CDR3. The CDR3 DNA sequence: TGTGCCAGCAGCTTAGAAGTACTAGCGGGGAGCACAGATACGCAGTATTTT. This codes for CASSLEVLAGSTDTQYF.